A selection of T cell receptor beta chains follows, all from one sample in a study of cytomegalovirus exposure and HLA in healthy donors. TCRdb's table, derived via immunoSEQ multiplex PCR, lists solely in-frame clones and lacks some. The profile covers 130,000 or so clones, with over 8% appearing a single time and about 5.5% taken by the ten largest. Sequenced input: PBMCs. These receptors were taken from a man in his forties in good health and CMV-seronegative. CDR3s leave out the opening cysteine and the closing phenylalanine or tryptophan.

v_call: TRBV19; cdr3_length: 11; cdr3_aa: ASSTDRAYGYT
v_call: TRBV14; cdr3_length: 16; cdr3_aa: ASKALPFWTGLHQPQH
v_call: TRBV2; cdr3_length: 10; cdr3_aa: ASSEQDYEQY
v_call: TRBV12-2; cdr3_length: 14; cdr3_aa: ASRLVPLQINYGYT
v_call: TRBV5-4; cdr3_length: 12; cdr3_aa: ASSFGVGNTEAF
v_call: TRBV15; cdr3_length: 11; cdr3_aa: ATTLTYNQPQH
v_call: TRBV1; cdr3_length: 15; cdr3_aa: TSSQDFRDRGNYGYT
v_call: TRBV6-1; cdr3_length: 13; cdr3_aa: ASSDNQGAWEAQY
v_call: TRBV30; cdr3_length: 12; cdr3_aa: AWSARTGGNEQF
v_call: TRBV6-1; cdr3_length: 11; cdr3_aa: ASSVGSYNEQF
v_call: TRBV19; cdr3_length: 12; cdr3_aa: ASSPPGAHYGYT
v_call: TRBV4-1; cdr3_length: 14; cdr3_aa: ASSQATGSYNSPLH
v_call: TRBV4-1; cdr3_length: 15; cdr3_aa: ASSQEATGASNQPQH
v_call: TRBV6-6; cdr3_length: 14; cdr3_aa: ASSYSQGHMNTEAF
v_call: TRBV7-9; cdr3_length: 11; cdr3_aa: ASSLAAGYEQY
v_call: TRBV4-3; cdr3_length: 13; cdr3_aa: ASSQVAGSTGELF
v_call: TRBV15; cdr3_length: 13; cdr3_aa: ATSWGQGGGETQY
v_call: TRBV18; cdr3_length: 14; cdr3_aa: ASSPLAGGGTDTQY
v_call: TRBV27; cdr3_length: 13; cdr3_aa: ASKGRRGVYNEQF
v_call: TRBV18; cdr3_length: 13; cdr3_aa: ASSPPTGKHTEAF
v_call: TRBV5-4; cdr3_length: 13; cdr3_aa: ASSLGGLSTDTQY
v_call: TRBV6-5; cdr3_length: 12; cdr3_aa: ASGGGRRGDTQY
v_call: TRBV7-3; cdr3_length: 11; cdr3_aa: ASSFSREHEQY
v_call: TRBV12-5; cdr3_length: 15; cdr3_aa: ASGWPGQGPSPDTQY
v_call: TRBV7-9; cdr3_length: 14; cdr3_aa: ASSPGESIAKNIQY
v_call: TRBV13; cdr3_length: 14; cdr3_aa: ASSPGQETSTDTQY
v_call: TRBV2; cdr3_length: 12; cdr3_aa: ASSRRSSYNEQF
v_call: TRBV4-1; cdr3_length: 12; cdr3_aa: ASSPLGKAGEQY
v_call: TRBV5-6; cdr3_length: 12; cdr3_aa: ASSLAGVNYGYT
v_call: TRBV27; cdr3_length: 11; cdr3_aa: ASSLQGNNEQF
v_call: TRBV2; cdr3_length: 15; cdr3_aa: ASSEGLAGGGTDTQY
v_call: TRBV7-8; cdr3_length: 10; cdr3_aa: ASSETNQPQH
v_call: TRBV4-1; cdr3_length: 13; cdr3_aa: ASRPTGESGNTIY
v_call: TRBV28; cdr3_length: 10; cdr3_aa: ASGGDNYGYT
v_call: TRBV27; cdr3_length: 12; cdr3_aa: ASSGRLAAYEQY
v_call: TRBV9; cdr3_length: 15; cdr3_aa: ASSVGKGGGAADTQY
v_call: TRBV19; cdr3_length: 12; cdr3_aa: ASSIEGATGELF
v_call: TRBV6-9; cdr3_length: 13; cdr3_aa: ASSFPRGDTGELF
v_call: TRBV7-2; cdr3_length: 14; cdr3_aa: ASSLRAGASSYEQY
v_call: TRBV27; cdr3_length: 11; cdr3_aa: ASSSGPAYEQY
v_call: TRBV19; cdr3_length: 12; cdr3_aa: ARTEGSHPNEQY
v_call: TRBV19; cdr3_length: 14; cdr3_aa: ASSGVAGGKGDTQY
v_call: TRBV7-2; cdr3_length: 14; cdr3_aa: ASSPRQGGATDTQY
v_call: TRBV21-1; cdr3_length: 12; cdr3_aa: ASSNLGARGQAF
v_call: TRBV12-5; cdr3_length: 14; cdr3_aa: ASGFGLAGLYNEQF
v_call: TRBV27; cdr3_length: 13; cdr3_aa: ASRIDSFQGGGYT
v_call: TRBV6-4; cdr3_length: 13; cdr3_aa: ASSDSTGGYNEQF
v_call: TRBV9; cdr3_length: 13; cdr3_aa: ASSVGDRASGELF
v_call: TRBV7-9; cdr3_length: 13; cdr3_aa: ASSLMAGDTDTQY
v_call: TRBV6-5; cdr3_length: 11; cdr3_aa: ASRPGSGNTIY
v_call: TRBV28; cdr3_length: 12; cdr3_aa: ASSLFGGITEAF
v_call: TRBV15; cdr3_length: 15; cdr3_aa: ATSRDRGSISGNTIY
v_call: TRBV2; cdr3_length: 13; cdr3_aa: ASSEWGVAGEKLF
v_call: TRBV30; cdr3_length: 10; cdr3_aa: AWSVRAYEQY
v_call: TRBV7-9; cdr3_length: 14; cdr3_aa: ASSLGQGASGNTIY
v_call: TRBV5-6; cdr3_length: 10; cdr3_aa: ASSSRADTQY
v_call: TRBV13; cdr3_length: 14; cdr3_aa: ASSLGQGEAGNTIY
v_call: TRBV30; cdr3_length: 12; cdr3_aa: AWSVRGGMKEQY
v_call: TRBV11-2; cdr3_length: 12; cdr3_aa: ASSLQGAKNIQY